These 15 T cell receptor beta chains were sequenced from one sample in a study of post-analysis software for immune sequencing data (dated by TCRdb to between 2014 and 2017). No cognate antigen is known for these TCRs. Library preparation was by PCR. For sequencing, an Illumina HiSeq 2500 was employed. Unique molecular identifiers were incorporated into TCR beta cDNA libraries to reduce PCR and sequencing biases. The public reads were run again by TCRdb, first through fastp at Q25 and then through MiXCR, and only productive beta chains were kept. Each CDR3 protein gets just one entry, which takes the most common genes and DNA from the rows behind it. The sample table shows approximately 660,000 distinct CDR3 sequences, and over 45% are seen once. The ten largest clones represent about 11% of the sample. Overall study outcomes, separate from this receptor: Roughly 5 TRBV segments, including TRBV5-6, TRBV5-1 and TRBV20-1, were significantly more frequent in patients than controls.

The sequenced sample was blood. The receptors shown here come from a girl aged 2 to 9 with multiple sclerosis.

This clonotype was counted only a few times. The rearrangement links TRBV4-2 to TRBJ2-3, with 11 bases identical to TRBD2. The V gene end was trimmed by 6 bases and the J gene end by 2 bases; junction bases not matched to a gene: 4. The CDR3 is 15 amino acids. Germline CDR1 is LGHNA and CDR2 is YNFKEQ. Written as DNA, the CDR3 is TGTGCCAGCAGACAGGGACTAGCGGACACAGATACGCAGTATTTT. Residues: CASRQGLADTDTQYF.

The chain combines TRBV20-1 with TRBJ2-5; tentatively, D is TRBD1 or TRBD2 (5 bases each). The CDR3 totals 13 residues. Per germline, CDR1 DFQATT and CDR2 SNEGSKA (reference sequence). Trimming pared 3 bases from V and 5 bases from J, leaving 13 bases between. CDR3: CSASGASYETQYF. As DNA, the CDR3 is TGCAGTGCTAGCGGGGCTAGCTATGAGACCCAGTACTTC.

Notes on this clonotype: At one boundary the junction diverges from the germline segment, which might be a read error. The chain is built from TRBV18 and TRBJ1-4; D not resolved. The germline gives CDR1 KGHSH, CDR2 LQKENI. The CDR3 runs 14 residues. This CDR3 reads CASSSQVDYEKLFF. CDR3 in DNA: TGCGCCAGCTCATCCCAGGTGGACTATGAAAAACTGTTTTTT.

The chain joins TRBV20-1 to TRBJ1-4; D is unclear. Between the trimmed V and J ends, which lost 1 base and 4 bases, there was a span of 13 bases. Germline values: CDR1 DFQATT, CDR2 SNEGSKA (reference sequence). This CDR3 is 15 amino acids long. CDR3: CSARGAPAHNEKLFF. CDR3 coding DNA: TGCAGTGCTAGAGGGGCACCTGCACATAATGAAAAACTGTTTTTT.

This clonotype was seen more than once but under ten times. The rearrangement links TRBV5-1 to TRBJ2-1; weak D call: TRBD2 (6 bases). CDR1 and CDR2 (germline): SGHRS, YFSETQ. The CDR3 consists of 17 residues. V lost 0 bases to trimming and J lost 4 bases, with 17 bases between them. The chain's CDR3 is CASSLAPGEGRYNEQFF. The CDR3 DNA sequence: TGCGCCAGCAGCTTGGCCCCGGGAGAGGGGAGGTACAATGAGCAGTTCTTC.

The sample holds a few counts of this clonotype. The chain recombines TRBV20-1 with TRBJ2-4, with D possibly TRBD2 on 6 matching bases. The end of the DNA is better explained by TRBJ2-5, so the J call may be wrong. CDR3 length equals 13 residues. Germline V lookup: CDR1 DFQATT, CDR2 SNEGSKA (reference sequence). CDR3 bases: TGCAGTGCTCCCTGGTACGGAGGGGAGACCCAGTACTTC. It translates to CSAPWYGGETQYF.

This clonotype has only a few counts. This chain links TRBV6-2 or TRBV6-3 with TRBJ1-2, with 7 bases fitting TRBD1. There are 15 residues in the CDR3. Germline V lookup: CDR1 MNHEY, CDR2 SVGEGT. The trim removed 8 bases at V and 4 bases at J, leaving 13 bases unmatched. The CDR3 bases are TGTGCCAGCGGATTGACAGGGTCGTCTCTCTATGGCTACACCTTC. Encoded protein: CASGLTGSSLYGYTF.

V is TRBV29-1 and J is TRBJ2-7; D gene ambiguous. CDR3 size: 12 residues. Trimming took off 4 bases at V and 0 bases at J, with 7 bases between the two ends. Germline loops: CDR1 SQVTM, CDR2 ANQGSEA. The CDR3 sequence: CSVAESSYEQYF. DNA for the CDR3: TGCAGCGTTGCTGAAAGCTCCTACGAGCAGTACTTC.

The chain carries TRBV7-2 and TRBJ1-2; 9 bases line up with TRBD1. The CDR3 loop spans 14 amino acids. The J segment lost 4 bases and the V segment lost 7 bases, leaving 7 bases of the junction unmatched. The germline CDR1 and CDR2 sequences are SGHTA and FQGNSA. CDR3 sequence reads: CASNPGQGSYGYTF. DNA of the CDR3: TGTGCCAGCAACCCCGGACAGGGGAGCTATGGCTACACCTTC.

V usage is TRBV29-1 and J usage is TRBJ2-1, with D tentatively TRBD2 (6 bases). This CDR3 has 14 residues. Trimming removed 7 bases from V and 4 bases from J, with 17 bases in between. Germline assignment: CDR1 SQVTM and CDR2 ANQGSEA. This CDR3 reads CSETGTLNYNEQFF. CDR3 nucleotide sequence: TGCAGCGAGACCGGGACTCTCAATTACAATGAGCAGTTCTTC.

A few counts support this clonotype. The chain employs TRBV7-2 and TRBJ1-1; D not certain. V dropped 5 bases and J dropped 0 bases, with 7 bases sitting between them. This CDR3 has 13 amino acids. Per germline, CDR1 SGHTA and CDR2 FQGNSA. The CDR3 sequence: CASSPHMNTEAFF. CDR3 coding DNA: TGTGCCAGCAGCCCCCATATGAACACTGAAGCTTTCTTT. The variable domain in full, with the rest retrieved from reference TRBV7-2 and TRBJ1-1, is GAGVSQSPSNKVTEKGKDVELRCDPISGHTALYWYRQSLGQGLEFLIYFQGNSAPDKSGLPSDRFSAERTGGSVSTLTIQRTQQEDSAVYLCASSPHMNTEAFFGQGTRLTVV.

In nucleotides, the CDR3 is TGTGCCACCAGCAGAGTTCTAGGGCCGGGTCGGGACGAGCAGTACTTC. Protein sequence: CATSRVLGPGRDEQYF. The rearrangement joins TRBV15 to TRBJ2-5; D ambiguous. The closer fit of TRBJ2-7 to the DNA end suggests the J call may be wrong. The CDR3 sequence is 16 residues long. The germline V gene encodes CDR1 LNHNV and CDR2 YYDKDF (reference sequence).

This clonotype was picked up a small number of times. V usage is TRBV20-1 and J usage is TRBJ2-7, with TRBD1 matching 7 bases. This CDR3 is 12 amino acids long. Germline CDR1 and CDR2: DFQATT and SNEGSKA (reference sequence). The J segment lost 3 bases and the V segment lost 5 bases, leaving 4 bases of the junction unmatched. In nucleotides, the CDR3 is TGCAGTGCTCAAGCAGGGGGCTACGAGCAGTACTTC. Translating it yields CSAQAGGYEQYF.

The chain uses TRBV7-9 and TRBJ1-1; D is unresolved. With 5 bases removed from V and 0 bases from J, the gap between germline ends came to 25 bases. CDR1 and CDR2 from the germline V gene are SEHNR and FQNEAQ (reference sequence). The CDR3 sequence is 19 residues long. CDR3 sequence (DNA): TGTGCCAGCAGCCTCGGTCCTCCGGGCAGCGGAGTAATGAACACTGAAGCTTTCTTT. It codes for CASSLGPPGSGVMNTEAFF.

This clonotype was detected only a few times. The V call is TRBV12-3 or TRBV12-4, the J call TRBJ2-1; D perhaps matches TRBD2 (6 bases). Trimming left V 6 bases short and J 1 base short, with 16 bases between. The CDR3 is made up of 16 amino acids. The CDR3 loop reads CASRPLGGASYNEQFF. The CDR3 DNA reads as TGTGCCAGCAGGCCTTTGGGCGGGGCATCCTACAATGAGCAGTTCTTC.